The 6 T cell receptor beta chains in this list originate from one sample, sequenced in a study of identical twins. TCRdb called the 5' RACE reads again in MiXCR, with one record for every CDR3 protein. Altogether 1,800,000 or so distinct CDR3 sequences are present, about 30% being singletons, with the ten largest covering 0.27%. The source material was cord blood. The receptors shown here come from a newborn girl in good health.

DNA of the CDR3: TGTGCCAGCAGCTTGGTTGGGGGACTAGGGTACAATGAGCAGTTCTTC. It yields the protein CASSLVGGLGYNEQFF. This rearrangement joins TRBV5-6 to TRBJ2-1; 8 nucleotides line up with TRBD2. Looked up from germline, CDR1 is SGHDT and CDR2 is YYEEEE. J gave up 4 bases and V 0 bases, and 6 bases lay outside the gene matches. This CDR3 is built from 16 residues. Full variable domain (outside the CDR3, taken from reference TRBV5-6 and TRBJ2-1): DAGVTQSPTHLIKTRGQQVTLRCSPKSGHDTVSWYQQALGQGPQFIFQYYEEEERQRGNFPDRFSGHQFPNYSSELNVNALLLGDSALYLCASSLVGGLGYNEQFFGPGTRLTVL.

This clonotype was detected a few times. The chain employs TRBV5-1 and TRBJ2-3; 11 bases agree with TRBD1. Losses at the gene ends were 4 bases for V and 0 bases for J; bases not matched to a gene: 4. The CDR3 sequence is 16 residues long. Looked up from germline, CDR1 is SGHRS and CDR2 is YFSETQ. CDR3: CASSGQGALSTDTQYF. The CDR3 DNA is TGCGCCAGCAGCGGACAGGGGGCCCTCAGCACAGATACGCAGTATTTT.

This rearrangement joins TRBV18 to TRBJ2-4; 12 nucleotides agree with TRBD2. The J call may be wrong; the DNA end is better matched by TRBJ2-7. Per germline, CDR1 KGHSH and CDR2 LQKENI. This CDR3 has 17 residues. CDR3 loop: CASSPLAGLAGTYEQYF. The CDR3 bases are TGTGCCAGCTCACCACTGGCCGGACTAGCGGGAACCTACGAGCAGTACTTC.

This clonotype was seen a handful of times. The V gene is TRBV10-3, the J gene TRBJ2-5; no clear D gene. Germline V gene sequence: CDR1 ENHRY, CDR2 SYGVKD. The V and J ends lost 2 bases and 13 bases respectively, with 20 bases between them. The CDR3 has 14 amino acids. CDR3: CAISEGMRGRSWYF. CDR3 nucleotides: TGTGCCATCAGTGAGGGTATGAGAGGTCGAAGTTGGTACTTC.

This rearrangement joins TRBV9 to TRBJ2-7, with D perhaps being TRBD1 or TRBD2 (5 bases each). This CDR3 region has 16 residues. The ends were cut back, 4 bases at V and 1 base at J, with 18 bases in the middle. The germline CDR1 and CDR2 sequences are SGDLS and YYNGEE. The CDR3 sequence is CASSRGPRGPSYEQYF. In DNA form, the CDR3 reads TGTGCCAGCAGCCGCGGACCCCGGGGCCCGTCCTACGAGCAGTACTTC.

The chain's CDR3 is CASDPGPRRGKLFF. The CDR3 coding sequence is TGTGCCAGCGACCCCGGGCCTCGGCGTGGAAAACTGTTTTTT. The V and J genes are TRBV7-2 and TRBJ1-4; D not certain. Germline V CDR1 and CDR2: SGHTA, FQGNSA. Trimming cost V 8 bases and J 10 bases, with 20 bases left between them. The CDR3 covers 14 residues.